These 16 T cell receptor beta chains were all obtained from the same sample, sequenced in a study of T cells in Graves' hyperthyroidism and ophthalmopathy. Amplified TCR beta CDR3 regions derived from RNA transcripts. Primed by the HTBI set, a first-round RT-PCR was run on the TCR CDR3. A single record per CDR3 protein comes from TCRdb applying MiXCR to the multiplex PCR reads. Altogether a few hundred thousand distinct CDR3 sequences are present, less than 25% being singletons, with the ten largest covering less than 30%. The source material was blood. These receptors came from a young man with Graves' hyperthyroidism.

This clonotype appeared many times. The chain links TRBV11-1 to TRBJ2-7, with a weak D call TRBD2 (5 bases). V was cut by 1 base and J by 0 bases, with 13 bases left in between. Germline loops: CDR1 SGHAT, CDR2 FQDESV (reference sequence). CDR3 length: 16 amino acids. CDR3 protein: CASSLVTGDYSYEQYF. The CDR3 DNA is TGTGCCAGCAGCTTAGTTACCGGGGATTACTCCTACGAGCAGTACTTC.

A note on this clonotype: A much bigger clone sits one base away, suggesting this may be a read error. The CDR3 DNA is TGTGCCAGCAGGCTTACCGGTCACCAAGAGACCCAGTACTTC. This sequence encodes CASRLTGHQETQYF. The gene calls are TRBV7-9 and TRBJ2-5; D is unclear. The V end lost 6 bases, the J end lost 0 bases, and 11 bases lay between the germline ends. The germline CDR1 and CDR2 sequences are SEHNR and FQNEAQ (reference sequence). This CDR3 has 14 amino acids.

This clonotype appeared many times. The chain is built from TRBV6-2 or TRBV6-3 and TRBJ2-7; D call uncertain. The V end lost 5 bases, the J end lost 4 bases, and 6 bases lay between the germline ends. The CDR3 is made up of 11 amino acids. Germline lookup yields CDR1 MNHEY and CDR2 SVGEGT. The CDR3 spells CASSRNYEQYF. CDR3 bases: TGTGCCAGCAGTCGTAATTACGAGCAGTACTTC.

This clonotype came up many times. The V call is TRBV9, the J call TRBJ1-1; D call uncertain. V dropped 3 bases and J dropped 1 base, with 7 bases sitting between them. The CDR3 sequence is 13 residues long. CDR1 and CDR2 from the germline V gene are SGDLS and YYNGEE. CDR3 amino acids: CASSALRNTEAFF. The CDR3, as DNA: TGTGCCAGCAGCGCGCTGCGGAACACTGAAGCTTTCTTT.

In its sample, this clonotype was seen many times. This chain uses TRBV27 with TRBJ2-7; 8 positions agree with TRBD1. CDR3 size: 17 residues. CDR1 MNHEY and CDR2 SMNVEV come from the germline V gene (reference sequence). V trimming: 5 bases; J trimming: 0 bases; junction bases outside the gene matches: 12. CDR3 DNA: TGTGCCAGCAGTGTGAGATCGACAGGGGACAGCTCCTACGAGCAGTACTTC. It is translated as CASSVRSTGDSSYEQYF.

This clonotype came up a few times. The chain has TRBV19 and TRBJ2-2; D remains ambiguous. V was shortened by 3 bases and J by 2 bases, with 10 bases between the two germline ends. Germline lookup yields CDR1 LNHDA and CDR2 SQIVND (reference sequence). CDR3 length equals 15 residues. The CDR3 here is CASSMWQRNTGELFF. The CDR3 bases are TGTGCCAGTAGTATGTGGCAGAGAAACACCGGGGAGCTGTTTTTT.

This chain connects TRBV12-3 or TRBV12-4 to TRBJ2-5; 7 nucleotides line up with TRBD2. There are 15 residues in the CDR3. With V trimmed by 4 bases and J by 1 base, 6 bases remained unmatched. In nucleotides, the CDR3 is TGTGCCAGCAGTTCTTTGCGGGGGTCCCAAGAGACCCAGTACTTC. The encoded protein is CASSSLRGSQETQYF.

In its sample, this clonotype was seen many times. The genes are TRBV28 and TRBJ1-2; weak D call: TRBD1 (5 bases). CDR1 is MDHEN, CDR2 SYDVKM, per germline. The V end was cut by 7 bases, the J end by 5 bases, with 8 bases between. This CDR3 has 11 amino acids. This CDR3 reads CASTAGYGYTF. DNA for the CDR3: TGTGCCAGCACCGCAGGGTATGGCTACACCTTC.

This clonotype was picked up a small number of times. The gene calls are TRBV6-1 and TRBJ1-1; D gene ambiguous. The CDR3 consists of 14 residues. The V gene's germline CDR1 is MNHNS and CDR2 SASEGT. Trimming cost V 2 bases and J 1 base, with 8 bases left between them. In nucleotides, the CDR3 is TGTGCCAGCAGTGAAAAGTATGGGAACACTGAAGCTTTCTTT. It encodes CASSEKYGNTEAFF.

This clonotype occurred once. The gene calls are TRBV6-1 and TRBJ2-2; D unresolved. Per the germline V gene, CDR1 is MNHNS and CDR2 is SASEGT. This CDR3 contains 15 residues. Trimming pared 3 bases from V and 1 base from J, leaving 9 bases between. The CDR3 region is CASSDYGMNTGELFF. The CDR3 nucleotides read TGTGCCAGCAGTGACTACGGAATGAACACCGGGGAGCTGTTTTTT.

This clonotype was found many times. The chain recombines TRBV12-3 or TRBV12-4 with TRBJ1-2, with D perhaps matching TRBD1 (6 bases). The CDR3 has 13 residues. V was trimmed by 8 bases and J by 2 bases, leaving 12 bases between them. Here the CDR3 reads CASLDSDNYGYTF. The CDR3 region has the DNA TGTGCCAGCCTGGACAGCGACAACTATGGCTACACCTTC.

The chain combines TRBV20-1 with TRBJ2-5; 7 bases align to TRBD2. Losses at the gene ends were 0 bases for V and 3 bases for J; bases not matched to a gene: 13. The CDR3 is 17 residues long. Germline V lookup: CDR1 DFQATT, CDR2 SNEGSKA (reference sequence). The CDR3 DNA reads TGCAGTGCTAGAGATGTGGTCAGCTCGGGAGGTAAAGAGACCCAGTACTTC. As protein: CSARDVVSSGGKETQYF.

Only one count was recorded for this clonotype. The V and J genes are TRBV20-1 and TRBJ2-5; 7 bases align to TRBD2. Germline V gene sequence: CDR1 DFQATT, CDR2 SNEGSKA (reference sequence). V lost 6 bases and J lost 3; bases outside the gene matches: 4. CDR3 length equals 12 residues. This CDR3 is CSAGLVKETQYF. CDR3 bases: TGCAGTGCAGGACTAGTGAAAGAGACCCAGTACTTC.

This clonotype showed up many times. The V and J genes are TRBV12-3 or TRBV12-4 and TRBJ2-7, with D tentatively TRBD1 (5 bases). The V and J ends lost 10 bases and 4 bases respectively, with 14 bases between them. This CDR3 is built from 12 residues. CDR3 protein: CATGQGRYEQYF. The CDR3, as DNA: TGTGCCACTGGGCAGGGAAGGTACGAGCAGTACTTC.

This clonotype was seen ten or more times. The CDR3 sequence: CASSEGGADYEQYF. CDR3 DNA: TGTGCCAGCAGTGAGGGGGGGGCTGACTACGAGCAGTACTTC. The V call is TRBV25-1, the J call TRBJ2-7; the D gene is possibly TRBD2 (7 bases). V lost 3 bases and J lost 3, with 12 bases in between. There are 14 residues in the CDR3. Germline V gene lookup returns CDR1 MGHDK and CDR2 SYGVNS.

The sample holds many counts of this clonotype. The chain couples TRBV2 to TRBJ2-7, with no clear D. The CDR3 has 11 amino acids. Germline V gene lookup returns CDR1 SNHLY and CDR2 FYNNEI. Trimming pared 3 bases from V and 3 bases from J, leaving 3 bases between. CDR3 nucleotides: TGTGCCAGCAGTGATTACTACGAGCAGTACTTC. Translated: CASSDYYEQYF.